These 19 T cell receptor beta chains came from one sample sequenced in a study of blood T cell repertoires in COVID-19. Profiling relied on immunoSEQ multiplex PCR, and the TCRdb table lists in-frame clones only, not all of them. The profile covers 45,000 to 60,000 clones, with approximately 88% appearing a single time and under 2.5% taken by the ten largest. The sequenced sample consisted of peripheral blood. These receptors all come from a human donor in a cohort sampled during active COVID-19.

The chain employs TRBV3-1 (or the pseudogene TRBV3-2) and TRBJ1-4, with TRBD1 identical over 8 bases. J lost 8 bases, V lost 0 bases, and 8 bases had no gene match. The CDR3 extends over 16 amino acids. Germline CDR1 reads LGHDT; CDR2 reads YNNKEL (reference sequence). The CDR3 sequence: CASSQDRGTGGEKLFF. CDR3 coding DNA: TGTGCCAGCAGCCAAGATAGGGGGACAGGTGGGGAAAAACTGTTTTTT.

The chain joins TRBV9 to TRBJ2-6, with 12 bases lining up with TRBD1. This CDR3 contains 18 residues. Germline-derived CDR1 and CDR2 are SGDLS and YYNGEE. Losses at the gene ends were 3 bases for V and 2 bases for J; bases not matched to a gene: 6. The CDR3 nucleotides read TGTGCCAGCAGCGATGGCCGGGACAGGGGGCCTGGGGCCAACGTCCTGACTTTC. It specifies CASSDGRDRGPGANVLTF.

As DNA, the CDR3 is TGTGCCAGCAGGGGGACAGGGCTCTATTCACCCCTCCACTTT. This codes for CASRGTGLYSPLHF. This chain joins TRBV27 and TRBJ1-6; 9 bases map to TRBD1. Germline CDR1 and CDR2: MNHEY and SMNVEV (reference sequence). V shed 6 bases, J shed 8 bases, and the junction held 5 bases outside the gene matches. The CDR3 sequence is 14 residues long.

V usage is TRBV28 and J usage is TRBJ2-7; the D gene is possibly TRBD1 (6 bases). CDR3 length: 15 amino acids. The V gene lost 6 bases and the J gene lost 3 bases, with 18 bases spanning the gap. Germline V gene sequence: CDR1 MDHEN, CDR2 SYDVKM. The CDR3 sequence: CASSPRGTADYEQYF. Written as DNA, the CDR3 is TGTGCCAGCAGCCCAAGGGGGACCGCAGACTACGAGCAGTACTTC.

The rearrangement uses TRBV3-1 (or the pseudogene TRBV3-2) and TRBJ1-1, with D tentatively TRBD1 (6 bases). The CDR3 length is 15 residues. Trimming cost V 2 bases and J 1 base, with 11 bases left between them. Germline loops: CDR1 LGHDT, CDR2 YNNKEL (reference sequence). The CDR3 DNA reads TGTGCCAGCAGCCAACACCAGGGGTGGAACACTGAAGCTTTCTTT. This translates into CASSQHQGWNTEAFF.

CDR3 nucleotide sequence: TGTGCCAGCAGCCATATTACAGGGGCCAGCGAGCAGTACTTC. Translated, it gives CASSHITGASEQYF. This sequence joins TRBV3-1 (or the pseudogene TRBV3-2) and TRBJ2-7, with TRBD1 matching over 7 bases. Germline values: CDR1 LGHDT, CDR2 YNNKEL (reference sequence). The J segment lost 6 bases and the V segment lost 3 bases, leaving 8 bases of the junction unmatched. The CDR3 runs 14 residues.

The chain is built from TRBV11-3 and TRBJ1-6; no clear D gene. V gave up 0 bases and J gave up 6 bases, with 3 bases separating them. Germline V gives CDR1 SGHNT, CDR2 YENEEA. There are 13 residues in the CDR3. The CDR3 DNA reads as TGTGCCAGCAGCTTAGACTCTAATTCACCCCTCCACTTT. This translates into CASSLDSNSPLHF.

The V call is TRBV7-9, the J call TRBJ2-1; 7 nucleotides line up with TRBD1. The V gene end was trimmed by 5 bases and the J gene end by 6 bases; junction bases not matched to a gene: 13. The germline V gene has CDR1 SEHNR and CDR2 FQNEAQ (reference sequence). CDR3 length equals 16 residues. The CDR3 nucleotides are TGTGCCAGCAGCGTCCGGAGGACAGGATGGCTCAATGAGCAGTTCTTC. This gives the protein CASSVRRTGWLNEQFF.

This chain uses TRBV12-3 or TRBV12-4 with TRBJ2-7, with D unclear. Trimming removed 5 bases at V and 2 bases at J, with 4 bases between. The CDR3 has 11 residues. The CDR3: CASSTTYEQYF. The CDR3 DNA sequence: TGTGCCAGCAGTACAACCTACGAGCAGTACTTC.

This sequence joins TRBV6-6 and TRBJ1-1, with a weak D call TRBD1 (6 bases). The germline gives CDR1 MNHNY, CDR2 SVGAGI (reference sequence). The V gene lost 6 bases and the J gene lost 4 bases, with 18 bases spanning the gap. CDR3 length: 15 residues. The CDR3 reads CASSPAQGRGTEAFF. DNA of the CDR3: TGTGCCAGCAGCCCCGCCCAGGGGAGGGGCACTGAAGCTTTCTTT.

Only one count was recorded for this clone. The junction differs from germline at one of its ends, possibly a read error. The J gene is TRBJ1-1, the V gene TRBV18; D ambiguous. CDR3 length: 13 amino acids. The germline V gene has CDR1 KGHSH and CDR2 LQKENI. The CDR3 spells CASSDSGNSEAFF. CDR3 coding DNA: TGTGCCAGCTCAGACTCGGGGAACAGTGAAGCTTTCTTT.

This chain connects TRBV11-2 to TRBJ1-6, with TRBD1 matching over 7 bases. Looked up from germline, CDR1 is SGHAT and CDR2 is FQNNGV. The CDR3 totals 17 residues. Trimming took 5 bases from V and 7 from J; bases not matched to a gene: 14. CDR3 loop: CASSPRGRRGRNSPLHF. As DNA, the CDR3 is TGTGCCAGCAGCCCCCGGGGTAGGAGGGGGCGGAATTCACCCCTCCACTTT.

This chain links TRBV7-2 with TRBJ2-6, with D maybe TRBD1 (5 bases). CDR3 size: 17 residues. The germline V and J ends were trimmed by 5 bases and 0 bases, with 14 bases remaining between them. Germline CDR1 is SGHTA and CDR2 is FQGNSA. CDR3 amino acids: CASSAQGSLSGANVLTF. The DNA of the CDR3 is TGTGCCAGCAGCGCTCAGGGATCCCTCTCTGGGGCCAACGTCCTGACTTTC.

The chain's CDR3 is CASSTLRLRGYTF. DNA for the CDR3: TGTGCCAGCAGTACGTTGAGGTTACGGGGCTACACCTTC. This sequence joins TRBV6-5 and TRBJ1-2, with unresolved D. V lost 5 bases, J lost 8 bases, and 15 bases lay in between. The CDR3 covers 13 residues. Per the germline V gene, CDR1 is MNHEY and CDR2 is SVGAGI.

The J gene is TRBJ2-1, the V gene TRBV27; TRBD2 matches 10 bases. Germline trimming cut 3 bases from V and 2 bases from J; bases unmatched to any gene: 10. The V gene's germline CDR1 is MNHEY and CDR2 SMNVEV (reference sequence). This CDR3 comprises 18 residues. CDR3 region: CASSFDWGGTSAYNEQFF. DNA of the CDR3: TGTGCCAGCAGTTTCGATTGGGGTGGGACTAGCGCCTACAATGAGCAGTTCTTC.

This CDR3 is CASSLPGEETQYF. In DNA, the CDR3 is TGTGCCAGCAGCTTACCCGGGGAGGAGACCCAGTACTTC. The chain uses TRBV13 and TRBJ2-5, with a weak D call TRBD2 (5 bases). Germline V gene sequence: CDR1 PRHDT, CDR2 FYEKMQ (reference sequence). The CDR3 loop spans 13 amino acids. Trimming removed 2 bases at V and 5 bases at J, with 9 bases between.

V is TRBV24-1 and J is TRBJ1-1; TRBD1 might be the D (5 bases). CDR3 length: 16 residues. CDR1 is KGHDR and CDR2 is SFDVKD in the germline V gene. V was pared by 3 bases and J by 5 bases, with 18 bases between. The CDR3 sequence is CATSDTRDGGKTEAFF. The DNA of the CDR3 is TGTGCCACCAGTGATACCCGGGACGGGGGTAAGACTGAAGCTTTCTTT.

The chain employs TRBV10-3 and TRBJ2-5; 8 nucleotides match TRBD1. Per the germline V gene, CDR1 is ENHRY and CDR2 is SYGVKD. With V trimmed by 4 bases and J by 4 bases, 5 bases remained unmatched. This CDR3 is 14 amino acids long. CDR3 sequence reads: CAISVTGDGETQYF. CDR3 in DNA: TGTGCCATCAGTGTGACAGGGGACGGAGAGACCCAGTACTTC.

The chain is built from TRBV9 and TRBJ2-1; 10 bases line up with TRBD2. This CDR3 has 17 residues. Trimming at V came to 0 bases and at J to 1 base, leaving 4 bases not matched to a gene. Germline V gives CDR1 SGDLS, CDR2 YYNGEE. The CDR3 spells CASSVGAGGISYNEQFF. The CDR3 DNA sequence: TGTGCCAGCAGCGTAGGAGCGGGAGGGATTTCCTACAATGAGCAGTTCTTC.